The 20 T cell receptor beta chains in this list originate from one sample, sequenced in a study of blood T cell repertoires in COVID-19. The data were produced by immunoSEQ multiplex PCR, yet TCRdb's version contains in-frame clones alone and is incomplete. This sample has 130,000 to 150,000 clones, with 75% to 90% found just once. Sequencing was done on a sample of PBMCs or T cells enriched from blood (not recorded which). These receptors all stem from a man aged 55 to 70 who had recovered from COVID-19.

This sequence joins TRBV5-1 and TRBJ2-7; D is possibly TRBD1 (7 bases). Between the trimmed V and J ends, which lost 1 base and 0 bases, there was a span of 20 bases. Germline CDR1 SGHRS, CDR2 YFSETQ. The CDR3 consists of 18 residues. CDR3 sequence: CASSLWAGGTTVSYEQYF. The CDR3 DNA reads TGCGCCAGCAGCTTGTGGGCAGGGGGGACGACTGTCTCCTACGAGCAGTACTTC.

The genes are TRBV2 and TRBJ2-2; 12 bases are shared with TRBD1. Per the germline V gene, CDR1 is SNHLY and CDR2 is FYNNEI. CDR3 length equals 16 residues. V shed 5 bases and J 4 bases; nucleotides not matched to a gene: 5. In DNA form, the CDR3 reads TGTGCCAGCAGTAGGGACAGGGGGCCCGGCACCGGGGAGCTGTTTTTT. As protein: CASSRDRGPGTGELFF.

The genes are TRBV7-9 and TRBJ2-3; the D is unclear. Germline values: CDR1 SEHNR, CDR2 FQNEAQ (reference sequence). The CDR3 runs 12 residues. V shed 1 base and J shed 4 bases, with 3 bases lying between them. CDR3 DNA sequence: TGTGCCAGCAGCTTAGTAGCAGATACGCAGTATTTT. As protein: CASSLVADTQYF.

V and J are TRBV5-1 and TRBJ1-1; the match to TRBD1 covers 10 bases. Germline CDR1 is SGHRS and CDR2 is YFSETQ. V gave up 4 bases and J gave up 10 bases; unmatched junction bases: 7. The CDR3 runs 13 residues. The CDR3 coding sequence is TGCGCCAGCAGCCTGGACAGGGGGACTTCAGCTTTCTTT. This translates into CASSLDRGTSAFF.

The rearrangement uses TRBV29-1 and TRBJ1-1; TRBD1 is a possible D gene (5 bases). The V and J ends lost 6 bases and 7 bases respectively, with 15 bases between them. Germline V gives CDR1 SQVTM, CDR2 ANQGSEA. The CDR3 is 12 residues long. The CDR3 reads CSVGAGSNEAFF. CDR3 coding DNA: TGCAGCGTAGGGGCAGGTAGCAATGAAGCTTTCTTT.

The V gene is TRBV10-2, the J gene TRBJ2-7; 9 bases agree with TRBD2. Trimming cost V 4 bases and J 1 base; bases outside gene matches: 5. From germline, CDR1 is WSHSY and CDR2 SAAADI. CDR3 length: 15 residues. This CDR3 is CASSAAAGGSYEQYF. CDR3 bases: TGCGCCAGCAGTGCGGCAGCGGGAGGTTCCTACGAGCAGTACTTC.

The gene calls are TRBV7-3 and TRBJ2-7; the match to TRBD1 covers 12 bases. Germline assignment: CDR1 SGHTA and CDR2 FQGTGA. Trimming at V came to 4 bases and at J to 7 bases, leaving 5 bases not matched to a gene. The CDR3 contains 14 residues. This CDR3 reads CASSSGQGAREQYF. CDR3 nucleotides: TGTGCCAGCAGCTCGGGACAGGGGGCTCGGGAGCAGTACTTC.

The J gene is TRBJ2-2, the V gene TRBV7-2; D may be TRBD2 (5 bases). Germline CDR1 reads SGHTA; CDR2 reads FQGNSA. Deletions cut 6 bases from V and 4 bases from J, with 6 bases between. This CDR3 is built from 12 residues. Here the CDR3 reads CASRRATGELFF. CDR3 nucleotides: TGTGCCAGCAGGCGGGCCACCGGGGAGCTGTTTTTT. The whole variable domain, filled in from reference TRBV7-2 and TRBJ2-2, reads GAGVSQSPSNKVTEKGKDVELRCDPISGHTALYWYRQSLGQGLEFLIYFQGNSAPDKSGLPSDRFSAERTGGSVSTLTIQRTQQEDSAVYLCASRRATGELFFGEGSRLTVL.

CDR3 DNA sequence: TGTGCCAGCAGTACCGGGATAGCGGGATTTTACGAGCAGTACTTC. This sequence encodes CASSTGIAGFYEQYF. The chain has TRBV27 and TRBJ2-7, with TRBD2 matching over 8 bases. The CDR3 loop spans 15 amino acids. From germline, CDR1 is MNHEY and CDR2 SMNVEV (reference sequence). V trimming: 5 bases; J trimming: 4 bases; junction bases outside the gene matches: 10.

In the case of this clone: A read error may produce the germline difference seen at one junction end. The CDR3 nucleotides are TGTGCCAGCAGCCCAGGCGGGGGCCCCTATGAGCAGTACTTC. As protein: CASSPGGGPYEQYF. V is TRBV7-8 and J is TRBJ2-7; D perhaps matches TRBD2 (7 bases). Germline assignment: CDR1 SGHVS and CDR2 FQNEAQ. The CDR3 sequence is 14 residues long.

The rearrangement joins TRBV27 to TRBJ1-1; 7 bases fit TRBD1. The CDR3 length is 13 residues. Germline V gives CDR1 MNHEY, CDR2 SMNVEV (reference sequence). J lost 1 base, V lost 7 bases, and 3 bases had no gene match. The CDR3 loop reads CASTPGGNTEAFF. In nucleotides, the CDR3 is TGTGCCAGCACCCCAGGGGGGAACACTGAAGCTTTCTTT.

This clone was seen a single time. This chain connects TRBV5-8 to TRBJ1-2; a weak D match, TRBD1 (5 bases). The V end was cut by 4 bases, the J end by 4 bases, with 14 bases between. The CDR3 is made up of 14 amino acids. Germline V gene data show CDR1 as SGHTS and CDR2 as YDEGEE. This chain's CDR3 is CASSRPQGIYGYTF. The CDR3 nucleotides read TGTGCCAGCAGCCGACCCCAGGGTATCTATGGCTACACCTTC.

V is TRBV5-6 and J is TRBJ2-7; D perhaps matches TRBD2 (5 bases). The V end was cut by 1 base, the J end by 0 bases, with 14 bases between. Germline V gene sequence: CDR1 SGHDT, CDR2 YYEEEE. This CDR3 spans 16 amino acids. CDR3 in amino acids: CASSLRGGGDSYEQYF. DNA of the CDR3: TGTGCCAGCAGCTTGCGAGGCGGAGGCGACTCCTACGAGCAGTACTTC. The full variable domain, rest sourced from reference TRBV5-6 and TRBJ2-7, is DAGVTQSPTHLIKTRGQQVTLRCSPKSGHDTVSWYQQALGQGPQFIFQYYEEEERQRGNFPDRFSGHQFPNYSSELNVNALLLGDSALYLCASSLRGGGDSYEQYFGPGTRLTVT.

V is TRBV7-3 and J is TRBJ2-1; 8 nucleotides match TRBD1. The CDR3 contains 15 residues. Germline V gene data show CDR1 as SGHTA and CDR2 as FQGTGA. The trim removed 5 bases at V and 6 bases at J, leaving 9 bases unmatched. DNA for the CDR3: TGTGCCAGCAGCCCCTGGACAGGGACTGGCAATGAGCAGTTCTTC. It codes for CASSPWTGTGNEQFF.

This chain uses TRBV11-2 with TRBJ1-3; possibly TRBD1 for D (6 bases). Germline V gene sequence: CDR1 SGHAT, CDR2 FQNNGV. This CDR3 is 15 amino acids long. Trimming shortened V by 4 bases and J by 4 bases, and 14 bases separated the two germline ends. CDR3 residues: CASSSDRPRGNTIYF. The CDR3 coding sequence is TGTGCCAGCAGCTCGGACAGACCTCGGGGAAACACCATATATTTT. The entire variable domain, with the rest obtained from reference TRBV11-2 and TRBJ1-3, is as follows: EAGVAQSPRYKIIEKRQSVAFWCNPISGHATLYWYQQILGQGPKLLIQFQNNGVVDDSQLPKDRFSAERLKGVDSTLKIQPAKLEDSAVYLCASSSDRPRGNTIYFGEGSWLTVV.

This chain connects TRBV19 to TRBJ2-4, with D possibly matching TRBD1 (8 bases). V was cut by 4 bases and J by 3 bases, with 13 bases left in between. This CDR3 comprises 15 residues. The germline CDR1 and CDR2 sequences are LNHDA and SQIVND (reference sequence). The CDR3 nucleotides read TGTGCCAGTAGTACGGACAGGGAGGGCAAAAACATTCAGTACTTC. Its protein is CASSTDREGKNIQYF.

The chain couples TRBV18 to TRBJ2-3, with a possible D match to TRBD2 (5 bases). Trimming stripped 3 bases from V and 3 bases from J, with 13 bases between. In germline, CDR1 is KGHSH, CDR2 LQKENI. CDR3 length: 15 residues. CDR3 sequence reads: CASSPGGLGTDTQYF. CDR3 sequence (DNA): TGTGCCAGCTCACCGGGCGGGCTGGGGACAGATACGCAGTATTTT.

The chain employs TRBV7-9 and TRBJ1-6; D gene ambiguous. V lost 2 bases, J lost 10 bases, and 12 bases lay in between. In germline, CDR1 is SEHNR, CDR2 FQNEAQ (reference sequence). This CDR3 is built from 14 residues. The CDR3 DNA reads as TGTGCCAGCAGCTTAATTTGGAGCGAGTCACCCCTCCACTTT. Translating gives CASSLIWSESPLHF.

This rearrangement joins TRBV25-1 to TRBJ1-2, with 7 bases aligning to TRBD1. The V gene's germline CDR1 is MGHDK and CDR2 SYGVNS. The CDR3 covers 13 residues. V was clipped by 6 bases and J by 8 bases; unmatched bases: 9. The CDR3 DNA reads TGTGCCAGCAGGGGAAGCGACAGGGACGGCTACACCTTC. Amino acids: CASRGSDRDGYTF.

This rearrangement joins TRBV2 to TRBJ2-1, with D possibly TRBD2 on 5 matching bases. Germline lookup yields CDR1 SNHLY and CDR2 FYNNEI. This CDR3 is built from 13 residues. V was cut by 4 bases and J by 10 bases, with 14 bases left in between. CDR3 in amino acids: CASSGERLEEQFF. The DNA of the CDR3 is TGTGCCAGCAGTGGAGAGCGGCTTGAGGAGCAGTTCTTC.